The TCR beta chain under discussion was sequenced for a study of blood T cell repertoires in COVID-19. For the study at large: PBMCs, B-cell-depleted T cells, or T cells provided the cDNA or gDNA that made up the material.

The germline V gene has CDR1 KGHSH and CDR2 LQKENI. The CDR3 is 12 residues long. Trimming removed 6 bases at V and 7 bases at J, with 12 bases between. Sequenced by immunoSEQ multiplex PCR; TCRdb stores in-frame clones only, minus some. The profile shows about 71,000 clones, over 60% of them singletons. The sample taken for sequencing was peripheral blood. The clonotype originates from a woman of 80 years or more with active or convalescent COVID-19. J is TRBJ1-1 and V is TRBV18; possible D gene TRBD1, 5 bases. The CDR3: CASSGALVEAFF. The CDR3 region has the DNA TGTGCCAGCTCTGGGGCGCTAGTTGAAGCTTTCTTT.